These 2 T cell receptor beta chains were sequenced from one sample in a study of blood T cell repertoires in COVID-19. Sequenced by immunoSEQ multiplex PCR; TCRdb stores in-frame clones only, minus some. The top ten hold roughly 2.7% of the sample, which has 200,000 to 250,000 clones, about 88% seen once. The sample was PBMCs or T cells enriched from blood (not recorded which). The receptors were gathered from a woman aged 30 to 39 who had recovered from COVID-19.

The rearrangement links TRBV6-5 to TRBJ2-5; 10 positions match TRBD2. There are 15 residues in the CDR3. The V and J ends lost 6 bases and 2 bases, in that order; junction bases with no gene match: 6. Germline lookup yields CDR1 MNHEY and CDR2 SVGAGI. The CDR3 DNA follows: TGTGCCAGCAGCCTTAAGCGGGGGGGGCAAGAGACCCAGTACTTC. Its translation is CASSLKRGGQETQYF.

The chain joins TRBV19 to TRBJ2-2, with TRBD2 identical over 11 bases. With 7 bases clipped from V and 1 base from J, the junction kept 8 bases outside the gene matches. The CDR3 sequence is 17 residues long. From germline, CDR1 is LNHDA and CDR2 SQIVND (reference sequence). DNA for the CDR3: TGTGCCAGTAATCCGGGACTAGCGGTCTGGAACACCGGGGAGCTGTTTTTT. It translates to CASNPGLAVWNTGELFF.